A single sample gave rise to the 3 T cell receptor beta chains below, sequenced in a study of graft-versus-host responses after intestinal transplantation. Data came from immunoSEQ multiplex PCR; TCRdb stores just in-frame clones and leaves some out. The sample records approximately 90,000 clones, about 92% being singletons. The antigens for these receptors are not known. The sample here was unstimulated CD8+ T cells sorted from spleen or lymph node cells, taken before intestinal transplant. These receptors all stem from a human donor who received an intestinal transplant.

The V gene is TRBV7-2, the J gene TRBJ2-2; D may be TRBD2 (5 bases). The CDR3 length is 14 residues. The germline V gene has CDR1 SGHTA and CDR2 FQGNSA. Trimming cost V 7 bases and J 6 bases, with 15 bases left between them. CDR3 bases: TGTGCCAGCACCTCTGCTTCGGGATCCGGGGAGCTGTTTTTT. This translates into CASTSASGSGELFF.

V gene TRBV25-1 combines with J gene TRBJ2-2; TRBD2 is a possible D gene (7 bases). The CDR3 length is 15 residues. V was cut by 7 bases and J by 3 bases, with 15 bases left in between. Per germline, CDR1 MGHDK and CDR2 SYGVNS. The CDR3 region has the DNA TGTGCCAGCATAGATGCGGGGGCAGACACCGGGGAGCTGTTTTTT. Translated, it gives CASIDAGADTGELFF.

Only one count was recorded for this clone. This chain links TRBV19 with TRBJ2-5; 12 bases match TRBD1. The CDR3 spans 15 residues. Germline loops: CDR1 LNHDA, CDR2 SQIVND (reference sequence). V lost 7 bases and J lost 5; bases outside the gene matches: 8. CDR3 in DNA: TGTGCCAGTACCCGGGGGACAGGGGGCGCGGAGACCCAGTACTTC. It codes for CASTRGTGGAETQYF.